This T cell receptor beta chain was recovered during a study of beta chain features in type 1 diabetes. The CDR3 runs to 15 residues. CDR1 is SNHLY and CDR2 is FYNNEI in the germline V gene. V was pared by 4 bases and J by 10 bases, with 20 bases between. Every bit of the isolated RNA underwent reverse transcription, so sequencing read expressed TCRB transcripts. Here immunoSEQ multiplex PCR was the method, and the copy in TCRdb shows in-frame clones only, minus some. The sample has roughly 310,000 clones; approximately 10% are singletons. The sample comprised naive CD4+ T cells from blood. This sequence was found in a woman aged 30 to 39 in good health. The rearrangement links TRBV2 to TRBJ2-1; D perhaps matches TRBD2 (6 bases). CDR3 sequence (DNA): TGTGCCAGCAGTGCTGGCGGGACCGGGGTGGGGGAGCAGTTCTTC. Its translation: CASSAGGTGVGEQFF.